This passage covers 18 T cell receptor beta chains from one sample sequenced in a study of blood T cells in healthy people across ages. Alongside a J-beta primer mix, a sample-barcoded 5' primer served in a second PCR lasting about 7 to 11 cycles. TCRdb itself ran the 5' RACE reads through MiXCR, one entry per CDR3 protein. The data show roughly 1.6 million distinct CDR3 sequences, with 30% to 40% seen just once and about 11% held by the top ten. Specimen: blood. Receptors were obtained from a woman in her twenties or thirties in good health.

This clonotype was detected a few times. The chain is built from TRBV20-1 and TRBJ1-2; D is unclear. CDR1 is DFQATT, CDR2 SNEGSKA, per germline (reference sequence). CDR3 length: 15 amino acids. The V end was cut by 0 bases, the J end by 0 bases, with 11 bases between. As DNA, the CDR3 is TGCAGTGCTAGAGATCGGGAGGCTGCTAACTATGGCTACACCTTC. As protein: CSARDREAANYGYTF.

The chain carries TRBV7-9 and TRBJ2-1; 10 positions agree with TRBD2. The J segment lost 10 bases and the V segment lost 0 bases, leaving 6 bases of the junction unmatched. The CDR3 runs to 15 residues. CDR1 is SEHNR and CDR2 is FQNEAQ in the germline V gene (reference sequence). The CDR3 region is CASSLAASGGGEQFF. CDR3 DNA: TGTGCCAGCAGCTTAGCGGCTAGCGGGGGCGGGGAGCAGTTCTTC.

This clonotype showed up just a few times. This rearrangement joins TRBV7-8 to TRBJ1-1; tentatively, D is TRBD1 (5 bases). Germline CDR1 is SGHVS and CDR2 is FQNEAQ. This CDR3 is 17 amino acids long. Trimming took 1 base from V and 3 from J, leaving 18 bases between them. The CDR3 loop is CASSLGDNRFLDTEAFF. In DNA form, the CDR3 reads TGTGCCAGCAGCTTAGGGGATAACAGGTTTTTGGACACTGAAGCTTTCTTT.

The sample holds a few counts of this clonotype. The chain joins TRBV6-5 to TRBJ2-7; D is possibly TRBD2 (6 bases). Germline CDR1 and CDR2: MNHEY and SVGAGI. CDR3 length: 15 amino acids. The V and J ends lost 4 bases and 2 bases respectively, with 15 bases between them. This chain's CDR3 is CASSFRPEGAYEQYF. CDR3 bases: TGTGCCAGCAGTTTTCGCCCGGAGGGTGCCTACGAGCAGTACTTC.

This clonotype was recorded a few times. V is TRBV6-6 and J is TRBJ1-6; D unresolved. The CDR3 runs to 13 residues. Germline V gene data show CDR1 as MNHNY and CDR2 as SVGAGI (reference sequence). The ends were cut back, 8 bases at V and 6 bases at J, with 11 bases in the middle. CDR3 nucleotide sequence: TGTGCCAGCTCCGCCCGGGGTAATTCACCCCTCCACTTT. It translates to CASSARGNSPLHF.

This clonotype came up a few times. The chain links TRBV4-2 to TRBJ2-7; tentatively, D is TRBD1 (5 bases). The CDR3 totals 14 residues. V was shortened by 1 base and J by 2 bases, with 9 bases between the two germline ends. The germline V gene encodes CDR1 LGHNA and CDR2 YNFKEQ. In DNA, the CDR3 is TGTGCCAGCAGCCAAGGGGCAGGGACCTACGAGCAGTACTTC. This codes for CASSQGAGTYEQYF.

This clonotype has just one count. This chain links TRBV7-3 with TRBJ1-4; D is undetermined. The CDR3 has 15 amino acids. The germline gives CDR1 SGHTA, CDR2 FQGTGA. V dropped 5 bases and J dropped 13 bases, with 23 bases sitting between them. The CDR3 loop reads CASSQEDHPGLGLFF. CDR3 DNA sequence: TGTGCCAGCAGCCAAGAGGACCACCCTGGACTGGGACTGTTTTTT.

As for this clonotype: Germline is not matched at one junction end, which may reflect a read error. CDR3 bases: TGCGCCAGCAGCTTGTTCGCCGGACTAGCGGGAGTGGGACGGACAGATGCGCAGTATTTT. Translation: CASSLFAGLAGVGRTDAQYF. V gene TRBV5-1 combines with J gene TRBJ2-3; 13 bases are a match to TRBD2. Germline CDR1 and CDR2: SGHRS and YFSETQ. The CDR3 is made up of 20 amino acids.

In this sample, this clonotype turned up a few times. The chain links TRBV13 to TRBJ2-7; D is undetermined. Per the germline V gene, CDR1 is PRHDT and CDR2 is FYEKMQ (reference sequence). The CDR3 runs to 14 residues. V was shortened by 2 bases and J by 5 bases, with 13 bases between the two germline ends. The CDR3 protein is CASSLRTIGHEQYF. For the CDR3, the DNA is TGTGCCAGCAGCTTAAGGACCATTGGGCACGAGCAGTACTTC.

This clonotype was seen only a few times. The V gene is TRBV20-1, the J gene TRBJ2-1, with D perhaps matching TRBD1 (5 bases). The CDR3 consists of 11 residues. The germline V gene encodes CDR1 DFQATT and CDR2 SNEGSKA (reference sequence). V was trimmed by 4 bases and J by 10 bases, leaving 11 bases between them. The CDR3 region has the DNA TGCAGTGCTAAGGAGTGGGGCGAGCAGTTCTTC. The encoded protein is CSAKEWGEQFF.

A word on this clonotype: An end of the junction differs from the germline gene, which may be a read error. The DNA of the CDR3 is TGCGCCAGCAACCCCGGGAGTGGCGGGGAACTGTTTTTT. It specifies CASNPGSGGELFF. The gene calls are TRBV4-1 and TRBJ2-2; TRBD2 might be the D (6 bases). The V gene's germline CDR1 is MGHRA and CDR2 YSYEKL. This CDR3 comprises 13 residues.

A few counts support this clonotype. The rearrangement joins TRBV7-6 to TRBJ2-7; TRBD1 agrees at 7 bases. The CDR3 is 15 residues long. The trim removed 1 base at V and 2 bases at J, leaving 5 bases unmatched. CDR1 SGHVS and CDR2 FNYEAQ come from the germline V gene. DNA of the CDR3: TGTGCCAGCAGCTTAGAACAGGGGATGACCTACGAGCAGTACTTC. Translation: CASSLEQGMTYEQYF.

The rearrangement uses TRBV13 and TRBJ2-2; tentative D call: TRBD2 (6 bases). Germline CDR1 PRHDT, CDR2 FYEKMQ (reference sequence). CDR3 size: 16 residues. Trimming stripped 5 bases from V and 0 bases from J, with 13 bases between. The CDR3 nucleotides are TGTGCCAGCAGCCCAGGGCGGGAAGCGAACACCGGGGAGCTGTTTTTT. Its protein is CASSPGREANTGELFF.

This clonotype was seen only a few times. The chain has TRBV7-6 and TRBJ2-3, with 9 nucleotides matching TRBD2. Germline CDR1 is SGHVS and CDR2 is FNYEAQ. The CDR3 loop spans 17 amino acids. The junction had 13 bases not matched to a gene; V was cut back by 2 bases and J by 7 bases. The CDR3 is CASSLMASGKSTNTQYF. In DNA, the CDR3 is TGTGCCAGCAGCTTAATGGCTAGCGGGAAATCCACGAATACGCAGTATTTT.

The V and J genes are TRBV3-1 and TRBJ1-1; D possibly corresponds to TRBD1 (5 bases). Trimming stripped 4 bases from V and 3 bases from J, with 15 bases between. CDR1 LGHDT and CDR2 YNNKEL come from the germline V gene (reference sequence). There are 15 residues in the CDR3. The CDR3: CASSRSSAGDTEAFF. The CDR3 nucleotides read TGTGCCAGCAGCCGTTCCTCCGCGGGGGACACTGAAGCTTTCTTT.

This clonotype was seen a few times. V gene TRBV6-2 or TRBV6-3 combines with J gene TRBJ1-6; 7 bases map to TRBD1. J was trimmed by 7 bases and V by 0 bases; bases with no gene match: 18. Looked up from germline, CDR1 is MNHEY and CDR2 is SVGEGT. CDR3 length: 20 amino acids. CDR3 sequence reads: CASSYSRDSTDSISNSPLHF. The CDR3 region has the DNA TGTGCCAGCAGTTACTCCAGGGACAGCACCGACTCAATATCAAATTCACCCCTCCACTTT.

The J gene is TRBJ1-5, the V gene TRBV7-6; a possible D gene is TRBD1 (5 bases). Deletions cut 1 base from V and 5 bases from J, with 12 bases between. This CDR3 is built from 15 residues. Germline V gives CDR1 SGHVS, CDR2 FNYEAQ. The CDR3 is CASSLGYGGHQPQHF. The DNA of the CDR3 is TGTGCCAGCAGCTTAGGTTACGGGGGTCATCAGCCCCAGCATTTT.

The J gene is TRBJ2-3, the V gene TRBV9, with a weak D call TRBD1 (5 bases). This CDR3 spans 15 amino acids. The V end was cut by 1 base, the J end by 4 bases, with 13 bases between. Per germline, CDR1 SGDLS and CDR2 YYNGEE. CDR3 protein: CASSVLGRQSDTQYF. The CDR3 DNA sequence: TGTGCCAGCAGCGTATTGGGGCGTCAATCAGATACGCAGTATTTT.